These 21 T cell receptor beta chains were sequenced from one sample in a study of a mutant IDH1 vaccine in newly diagnosed glioma. These receptors' antigens are unknown. Using immunoSEQ multiplex PCR, the repertoire was profiled, and TCRdb retains in-frame clones only, with some absent. Altogether roughly 86,000 clones are present, approximately 75% being singletons, with the ten largest covering 5.2%. The sample's time point: week 47, end of study. Topical imiquimod was applied with each vaccine dose, which held 300 ug of mutant IDH1 20-mer peptide. The sequencing here drew on PBMCs, taken from a glioma patient whose treatment included an IDH1 peptide vaccine. The source is a man aged 35 to 55 with glioma.

The rearrangement links TRBV29-1 to TRBJ1-1; unclear D gene. CDR1 and CDR2 (germline): SQVTM, ANQGSEA. V lost 2 bases and J lost 1, with 8 bases in between. This CDR3 has 13 residues. CDR3 sequence (DNA): TGCAGCGTTGAACGGGTCAAGAACACTGAAGCTTTCTTT. Protein: CSVERVKNTEAFF.

The rearrangement links TRBV6-6 to TRBJ2-4; TRBD1 is a possible D gene (6 bases). CDR1 MNHNY and CDR2 SVGAGI come from the germline V gene (reference sequence). Trimming took 8 bases from V and 11 from J, leaving 16 bases between them. The CDR3 spans 12 residues. The CDR3 spells CASAGTPSVQYF. The CDR3 region has the DNA TGTGCCAGCGCCGGGACACCGTCGGTTCAGTACTTC.

The chain carries TRBV4-2 and TRBJ1-6; unclear D gene. V dropped 6 bases and J dropped 1 base, with 10 bases sitting between them. Germline lookup yields CDR1 LGHNA and CDR2 YNFKEQ. This CDR3 is 15 amino acids long. CDR3 sequence reads: CASRMEESYNSPLHF. The CDR3 DNA reads TGTGCCAGCAGGATGGAAGAGTCCTATAATTCACCCCTCCACTTT.

This chain links TRBV18 with TRBJ2-7; D may correspond to TRBD1 or TRBD2 (5 bases each). CDR3 length: 14 residues. Looked up from germline, CDR1 is KGHSH and CDR2 is LQKENI. Between the trimmed V and J ends, which lost 0 bases and 2 bases, there was a span of 8 bases. This chain's CDR3 is CASSPPGVTYEQYF. As DNA, the CDR3 is TGTGCCAGCTCACCACCGGGGGTAACCTACGAGCAGTACTTC.

The gene calls are TRBV9 and TRBJ2-1, with D possibly being TRBD2 (6 bases). CDR1 and CDR2 from the germline V gene are SGDLS and YYNGEE. V shed 3 bases and J shed 2 bases, with 12 bases lying between them. CDR3 size: 15 residues. The CDR3 sequence: CASSAYGTPYNEQFF. CDR3 DNA: TGTGCCAGCAGCGCGTACGGGACTCCCTACAATGAGCAGTTCTTC.

This sequence joins TRBV10-3 and TRBJ2-1; tentatively, D is TRBD2 (6 bases). Germline values: CDR1 ENHRY, CDR2 SYGVKD. Trimming left V 2 bases short and J 8 bases short, with 16 bases between. The CDR3 spans 15 residues. CDR3 sequence: CAISEPLSGGDEQFF. Written as DNA, the CDR3 is TGTGCCATCAGTGAGCCCTTGTCCGGAGGGGATGAGCAGTTCTTC.

This chain links TRBV7-2 with TRBJ1-4, with 8 positions matching TRBD1. Germline-derived CDR1 and CDR2 are SGHTA and FQGNSA. The CDR3 sequence is 15 residues long. J gave up 2 bases and V 5 bases, and 4 bases lay outside the gene matches. In nucleotides, the CDR3 is TGTGCCAGCAGCGCCCAGGGGGCCACTAATGAAAAACTGTTTTTT. The encoded protein is CASSAQGATNEKLFF.

The V and J genes are TRBV7-3 and TRBJ1-1; tentative D call: TRBD1 (5 bases). Germline V gene lookup returns CDR1 SGHTA and CDR2 FQGTGA. Trimming cost V 6 bases and J 0 bases, with 14 bases left between them. The CDR3 runs to 15 residues. The CDR3 reads CASSTGVPMNTEAFF. CDR3 nucleotides: TGTGCCAGCAGTACAGGAGTCCCCATGAACACTGAAGCTTTCTTT. Together with reference TRBV7-3 and TRBJ1-1, the CDR3 gives the full variable domain: GAGVSQTPSNKVTEKGKYVELRCDPISGHTALYWYRQSLGQGPEFLIYFQGTGAADDSGLPNDRFFAVRPEGSVSTLKIQRTERGDSAVYLCASSTGVPMNTEAFFGQGTRLTVV.

This chain links TRBV7-9 with TRBJ1-4, with a possible D match to TRBD1 (6 bases). The CDR3 is 14 residues long. In germline, CDR1 is SEHNR, CDR2 FQNEAQ (reference sequence). V lost 5 bases and J 7 bases, leaving 14 bases between the germline ends. This CDR3 reads CASSPSGTSEKLFF. The CDR3 DNA reads as TGTGCCAGCAGCCCCTCCGGGACATCTGAAAAACTGTTTTTT.

This clone has just a few counts. The chain uses TRBV10-3 and TRBJ1-1; 11 positions agree with TRBD1. The germline gives CDR1 ENHRY, CDR2 SYGVKD. This CDR3 has 15 residues. V lost 5 bases to trimming and J lost 3 bases; unmatched junction nucleotides: 5. The CDR3 DNA reads as TGTGCCATCAGTAAAGGACAGGGGGCCGACACTGAAGCTTTCTTT. Its translation: CAISKGQGADTEAFF.

There are a few counts of this clone. This chain links TRBV5-1 with TRBJ1-1; D is uncertain. V lost 0 bases to trimming and J lost 3 bases, with 6 bases between them. The CDR3 consists of 13 residues. Germline V gives CDR1 SGHRS, CDR2 YFSETQ. The CDR3 protein is CASSLVWDTEAFF. The DNA of the CDR3 is TGCGCCAGCAGCTTGGTTTGGGACACTGAAGCTTTCTTT.

V usage is TRBV4-1 and J usage is TRBJ2-1; 16 bases fit TRBD2. Germline CDR1 and CDR2: MGHRA and YSYEKL. V gave up 3 bases and J gave up 6 bases; unmatched junction bases: 5. The CDR3 totals 17 residues. The CDR3 region has the DNA TGCGCCAGCAGCCAGAGGGGACTAGCGGGAGGGCTCAATGAGCAGTTCTTC. This translates into CASSQRGLAGGLNEQFF.

The chain combines TRBV5-1 with TRBJ2-7; TRBD2 aligns across 16 bases. In germline, CDR1 is SGHRS, CDR2 YFSETQ. V lost 4 bases and J lost 5; bases outside the gene matches: 6. The CDR3 is 16 residues long. CDR3 protein: CASSLGLAGGPNEQYF. For the CDR3, the DNA is TGCGCCAGCAGCCTGGGACTAGCGGGAGGGCCCAACGAGCAGTACTTC.

The V gene is TRBV19, the J gene TRBJ1-5; a possible D gene is TRBD1 (5 bases). CDR1 and CDR2 from the germline V gene are LNHDA and SQIVND (reference sequence). The CDR3 spans 14 residues. Trimming took off 6 bases at V and 6 bases at J, with 15 bases between the two ends. In nucleotides, the CDR3 is TGTGCCAGTAGAACGGGACCTCGGGGTCAGCCCCAGCATTTT. Translation: CASRTGPRGQPQHF.

The chain combines TRBV11-2 with TRBJ2-7; D is possibly TRBD1 or TRBD2 (5 bases each). CDR3 length equals 15 residues. The V gene lost 3 bases and the J gene lost 7 bases, with 19 bases spanning the gap. Germline-derived CDR1 and CDR2 are SGHAT and FQNNGV. The CDR3 DNA sequence: TGTGCCAGCAGCTTGTCGTCAGGGACCGTAATGGAGCAGTACTTC. Translated: CASSLSSGTVMEQYF. Complete variable domain (other parts from reference TRBV11-2 and TRBJ2-7): EAGVAQSPRYKIIEKRQSVAFWCNPISGHATLYWYQQILGQGPKLLIQFQNNGVVDDSQLPKDRFSAERLKGVDSTLKIQPAKLEDSAVYLCASSLSSGTVMEQYFGPGTRLTVT.

The chain uses TRBV30 and TRBJ2-1; weak D call: TRBD2 (7 bases). This CDR3 is 16 amino acids long. Deletions cut 2 bases from V and 0 bases from J, with 14 bases between. Germline-derived CDR1 and CDR2 are GTSNPN and SVGIG (reference sequence). This CDR3 is CAWSRRGLDSYNEQFF. The CDR3 DNA is TGTGCCTGGAGTCGGCGGGGGCTAGACTCCTACAATGAGCAGTTCTTC.

The chain has TRBV19 and TRBJ1-1; TRBD1 matches 8 bases. The CDR3 runs to 13 residues. Trimming took 6 bases from V and 3 from J; bases not matched to a gene: 3. Germline loops: CDR1 LNHDA, CDR2 SQIVND (reference sequence). The CDR3 bases are TGTGCCAGTAGAAAACAGGGGGACACTGAAGCTTTCTTT. Translation gives CASRKQGDTEAFF.

This clone was counted a few times. The rearrangement links TRBV9 to TRBJ1-5; D unresolved. Germline-derived CDR1 and CDR2 are SGDLS and YYNGEE. The CDR3 extends over 17 amino acids. The ends were cut back, 0 bases at V and 0 bases at J, with 13 bases in the middle. CDR3 sequence: CASSVGGGTHSNQPQHF. Written as DNA, the CDR3 is TGTGCCAGCAGCGTAGGTGGAGGAACCCATAGCAATCAGCCCCAGCATTTT.

This clone was seen only once. The rearrangement joins TRBV5-1 to TRBJ2-1; D may match TRBD1 or TRBD2 (5 bases each). The CDR3 totals 16 residues. Looked up from germline, CDR1 is SGHRS and CDR2 is YFSETQ. Deletions cut 2 bases from V and 0 bases from J, with 12 bases between. The CDR3 DNA reads TGCGCCAGCAGCTTACGGGACCAGAGCTCCTACAATGAGCAGTTCTTC. It is translated as CASSLRDQSSYNEQFF.

The chain has TRBV27 and TRBJ2-3, with 7 nucleotides matching TRBD2. From germline, CDR1 is MNHEY and CDR2 SMNVEV (reference sequence). The CDR3 has 13 residues. With 7 bases clipped from V and 6 bases from J, the junction kept 7 bases outside the gene matches. CDR3 in amino acids: CASNSWGGDTQYF. In DNA, the CDR3 is TGTGCCAGCAATTCTTGGGGAGGGGATACGCAGTATTTT.

The V gene is TRBV18, the J gene TRBJ2-7; weak D call: TRBD1 (6 bases). CDR3 size: 14 residues. Between the trimmed V and J ends, which lost 1 base and 3 bases, there was a span of 10 bases. CDR1 and CDR2 from the germline V gene are KGHSH and LQKENI. The CDR3 reads CASSPQRTDYEQYF. Here the CDR3 DNA reads TGTGCCAGCTCACCACAAAGGACAGACTACGAGCAGTACTTC.